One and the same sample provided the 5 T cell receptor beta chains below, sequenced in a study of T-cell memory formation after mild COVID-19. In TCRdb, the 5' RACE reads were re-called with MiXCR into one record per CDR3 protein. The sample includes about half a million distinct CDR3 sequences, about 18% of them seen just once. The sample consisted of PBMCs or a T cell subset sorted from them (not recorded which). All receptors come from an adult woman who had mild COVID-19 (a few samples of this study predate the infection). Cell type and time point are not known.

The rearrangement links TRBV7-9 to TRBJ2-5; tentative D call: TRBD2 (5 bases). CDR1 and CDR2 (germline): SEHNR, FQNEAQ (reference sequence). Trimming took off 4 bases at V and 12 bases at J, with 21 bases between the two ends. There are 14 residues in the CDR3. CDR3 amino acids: CASSSKVPRTPEYF. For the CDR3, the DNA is TGTGCCAGCAGCTCTAAAGTTCCAAGGACTCCCGAGTACTTC.

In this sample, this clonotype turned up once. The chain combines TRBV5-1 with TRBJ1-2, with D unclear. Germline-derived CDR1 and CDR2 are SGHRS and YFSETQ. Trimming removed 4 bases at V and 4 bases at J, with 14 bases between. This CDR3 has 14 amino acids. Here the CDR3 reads CASSPTLTSYGYTF. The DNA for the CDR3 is TGCGCCAGCAGCCCTACGCTGACCAGCTATGGCTACACCTTC.

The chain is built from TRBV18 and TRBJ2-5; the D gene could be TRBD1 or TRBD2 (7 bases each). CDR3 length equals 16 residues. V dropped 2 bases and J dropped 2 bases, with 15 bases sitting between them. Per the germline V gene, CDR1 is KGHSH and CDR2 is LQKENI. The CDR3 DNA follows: TGTGCCAGCTCACCAGCCCGACAGGGACTACAAGAGACCCAGTACTTC. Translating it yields CASSPARQGLQETQYF. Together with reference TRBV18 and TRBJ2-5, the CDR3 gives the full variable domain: NAGVMQNPRHLVRRRGQEARLRCSPMKGHSHVYWYRQLPEEGLKFMVYLQKENIIDESGMPKERFSAEFPKEGPSILRIQQVVRGDSAAYFCASSPARQGLQETQYFGPGTRLLVL.

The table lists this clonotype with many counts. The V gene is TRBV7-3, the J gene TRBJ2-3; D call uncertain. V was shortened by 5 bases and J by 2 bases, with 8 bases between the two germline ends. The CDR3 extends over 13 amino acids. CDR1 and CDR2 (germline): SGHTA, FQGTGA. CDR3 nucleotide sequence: TGTGCCAGCAGCAGGGCTAACACAGATACGCAGTATTTT. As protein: CASSRANTDTQYF. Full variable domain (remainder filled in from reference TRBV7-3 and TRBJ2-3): GAGVSQTPSNKVTEKGKYVELRCDPISGHTALYWYRQSLGQGPEFLIYFQGTGAADDSGLPNDRFFAVRPEGSVSTLKIQRTERGDSAVYLCASSRANTDTQYFGPGTRLTVL.

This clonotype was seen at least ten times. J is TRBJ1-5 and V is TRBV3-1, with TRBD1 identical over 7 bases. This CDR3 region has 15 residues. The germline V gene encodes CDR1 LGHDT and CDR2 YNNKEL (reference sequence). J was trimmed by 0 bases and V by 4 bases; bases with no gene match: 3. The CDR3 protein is CASSRDRDSNQPQHF. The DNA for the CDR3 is TGTGCCAGCAGCCGAGACAGGGATAGCAATCAGCCCCAGCATTTT.